Each of the 9 T cell receptor beta chains below was sequenced from the same sample in a study of response to subunit inactivated influenza vaccine. TCRdb called the RT-PCR reads again in MiXCR, with one record for every CDR3 protein. Here the sample spans around 750,000 distinct CDR3 sequences, 21% being singletons. The input for sequencing was PBMCs from blood, taken around 5 days after vaccination. These receptors all stem from a man aged 50 to 59 who received an inactivated influenza vaccine.

The V call is TRBV9, the J call TRBJ2-3; D unresolved. The CDR3 contains 15 residues. V was shortened by 0 bases and J by 7 bases, with 15 bases between the two germline ends. The germline V gene encodes CDR1 SGDLS and CDR2 YYNGEE. Here the CDR3 reads CASSVGGGPANTQYF. CDR3 DNA sequence: TGTGCCAGCAGCGTAGGCGGCGGCCCAGCCAATACGCAGTATTTT.

The chain couples TRBV29-1 to TRBJ2-1; D is perhaps TRBD1 or TRBD2 (6 bases each). Trimming took 0 bases from V and 10 from J, leaving 13 bases between them. The CDR3 is 13 amino acids. Germline V gene lookup returns CDR1 SQVTM and CDR2 ANQGSEA. CDR3 region: CSVEEFVGGEQFF. The CDR3 DNA is TGCAGCGTTGAAGAGTTTGTGGGGGGCGAGCAGTTCTTC.

This chain connects TRBV7-2 to TRBJ1-6, with D maybe TRBD1 (6 bases). V dropped 7 bases and J dropped 7 bases, with 20 bases sitting between them. This CDR3 is 16 amino acids long. CDR1 and CDR2 (germline): SGHTA, FQGNSA. In DNA, the CDR3 is TGTGCCAGCAAGAAATCCACAGGGCATACCAATTCACCCCTCCACTTT. Translating it yields CASKKSTGHTNSPLHF.

This clonotype was counted ten times or more. The chain combines TRBV20-1 with TRBJ2-3, with 7 positions matching TRBD2. CDR3 length: 14 residues. V lost 5 bases and J lost 0; bases outside the gene matches: 5. Germline CDR1 and CDR2: DFQATT and SNEGSKA (reference sequence). The CDR3 sequence is CSARTRPSTDTQYF. The CDR3 DNA sequence: TGCAGTGCTCGGACTAGACCAAGCACAGATACGCAGTATTTT.

The chain couples TRBV13 to TRBJ2-3, with TRBD1 identical over 8 bases. This CDR3 contains 17 residues. V lost 4 bases and J lost 6; bases outside the gene matches: 15. Germline V lookup: CDR1 PRHDT, CDR2 FYEKMQ (reference sequence). The CDR3 is CASSSADRVRLADTQYF. The CDR3 DNA is TGTGCCAGCAGCTCCGCGGACAGGGTGAGATTAGCGGATACGCAGTATTTT.

The V call is TRBV20-1, the J call TRBJ2-7; TRBD2 matches at 11 bases. Germline CDR1 DFQATT, CDR2 SNEGSKA (reference sequence). The CDR3 covers 13 residues. The CDR3 DNA is TGCAGCTACTTAGCGGGAGGGCCGGGAGAGCAGTACTTC. This gives the protein CSYLAGGPGEQYF.

This clonotype was counted only a few times. The chain couples TRBV7-9 to TRBJ2-1; no definite D call. The CDR3 sequence is 16 residues long. Trimming shortened V by 1 base and J by 3 bases, and 13 bases separated the two germline ends. Germline V gene sequence: CDR1 SEHNR, CDR2 FQNEAQ (reference sequence). The CDR3 spells CASSLEVQILYNEQFF. The CDR3 nucleotides read TGTGCCAGCAGCTTAGAGGTACAGATCCTCTACAATGAGCAGTTCTTC.

This clonotype has a count of ten or more. The J gene is TRBJ1-1, the V gene TRBV5-1; no definite D call. The germline V and J ends were trimmed by 2 bases and 0 bases, with 11 bases remaining between them. The germline V gene has CDR1 SGHRS and CDR2 YFSETQ. The CDR3 sequence is 15 residues long. CDR3 sequence: CASSFDPAVNTEAFF. The CDR3 bases are TGCGCCAGCAGCTTTGACCCCGCAGTGAACACTGAAGCTTTCTTT.

This clonotype was detected only a few times. The chain carries TRBV18 and TRBJ2-1; 10 bases align to TRBD2. V lost 0 bases to trimming and J lost 6 bases; unmatched junction nucleotides: 5. The CDR3 runs 16 residues. CDR1 is KGHSH and CDR2 is LQKENI in the germline V gene. The CDR3 sequence: CASSPPIAGGLNEQFF. The CDR3, as DNA: TGTGCCAGCTCACCACCCATAGCGGGGGGTCTCAATGAGCAGTTCTTC.